This record looks at one T cell receptor beta chain sequence and its context. Original methodology: Amplification of reference gene primers was used by the study to estimate nucleated cell counts. Only in-frame clones appear in the TCRdb table, and some are missing; sequencing was by immunoSEQ multiplex PCR. V and J calls and clone size are those listed in that table; D and trimming were worked out from the DNA. The repertoire holds under 150,000 clones, 75% to 85% seen once, with around a fifth in the top ten. The CDR3 extends over 15 amino acids. The ends lost 5 bases at V and 4 bases at J; junction bases unmatched: 11. Germline V gene data show CDR1 as SGHAT and CDR2 as FQNNGV. The data were obtained in a study of blood T cell repertoires in COVID-19. For the study at large: The United States, Italy and Spain supplied acute and convalescent COVID-19 samples. The analysed material was cDNA or gDNA that came from T cells, B-cell-depleted T cells, or PBMCs.

The chain has TRBV11-2 and TRBJ2-7; 7 bases agree with TRBD1. Material for sequencing was peripheral blood. The receptor's source is a man older than 75 with acute or convalescent COVID-19. The CDR3 DNA follows: TGTGCCAGCAGCCCAAGGGGGCGAGGAGGTTACGAGCAGTACTTC. It is translated as CASSPRGRGGYEQYF.